This entry features one TCR beta chain sequence. The target antigen is unknown. The data stem from a study of T cells after yellow fever vaccination. Study details: Fractions with few cells were prepared using SMART-Seq v4 Ultra Low Input. Whole-study results and caveats: Subsequent booster samples again held most clones from primary vaccination (around 96% CD4, 85% to 90% CD8). There was a possibility that FACS-sorted repertoires contained abundant clonotypes contaminating from the bulk population.

For TCR, cDNA came from 5'RACE template switching, which added a universal primer site and UMIs. TCRdb reanalysed the 5' RACE reads using MiXCR and keeps one entry per CDR3 protein. The sample shows 250,000 to 400,000 distinct CDR3 sequences, 4.1% of them seen only once. V lost 5 bases and J 1 base, leaving 14 bases between the germline ends. There are 16 residues in the CDR3. The sample here was PBMCs, taken 5 days after the yellow fever booster vaccination. The chain combines TRBV12-3 or TRBV12-4 with TRBJ2-2, with a tentative D call TRBD2 (7 bases). The TCR was taken from a man aged 18-30 years who received the YFV17D yellow fever vaccine. The CDR3 here is CASSPAGGLNTGELFF. The CDR3 bases are TGTGCCAGCAGTCCGGCCGGGGGGCTGAACACCGGGGAGCTGTTTTTT.